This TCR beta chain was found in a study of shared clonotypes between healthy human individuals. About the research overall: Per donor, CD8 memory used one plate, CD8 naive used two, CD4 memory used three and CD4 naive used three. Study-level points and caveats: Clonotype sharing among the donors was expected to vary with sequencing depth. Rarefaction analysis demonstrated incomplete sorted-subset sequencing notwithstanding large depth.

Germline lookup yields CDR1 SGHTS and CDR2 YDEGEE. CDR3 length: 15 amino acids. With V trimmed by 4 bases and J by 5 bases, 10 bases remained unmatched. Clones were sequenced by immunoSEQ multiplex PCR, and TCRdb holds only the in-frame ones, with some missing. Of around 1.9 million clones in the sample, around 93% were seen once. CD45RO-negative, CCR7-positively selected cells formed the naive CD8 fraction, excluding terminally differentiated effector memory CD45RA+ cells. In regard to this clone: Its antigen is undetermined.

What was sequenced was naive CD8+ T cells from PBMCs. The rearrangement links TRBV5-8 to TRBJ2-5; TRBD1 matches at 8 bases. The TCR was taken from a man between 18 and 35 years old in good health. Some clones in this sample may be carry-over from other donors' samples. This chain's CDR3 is CASSMDRVFEETQYF. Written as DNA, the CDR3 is TGTGCCAGCAGCATGGACAGGGTGTTCGAGGAGACCCAGTACTTC.